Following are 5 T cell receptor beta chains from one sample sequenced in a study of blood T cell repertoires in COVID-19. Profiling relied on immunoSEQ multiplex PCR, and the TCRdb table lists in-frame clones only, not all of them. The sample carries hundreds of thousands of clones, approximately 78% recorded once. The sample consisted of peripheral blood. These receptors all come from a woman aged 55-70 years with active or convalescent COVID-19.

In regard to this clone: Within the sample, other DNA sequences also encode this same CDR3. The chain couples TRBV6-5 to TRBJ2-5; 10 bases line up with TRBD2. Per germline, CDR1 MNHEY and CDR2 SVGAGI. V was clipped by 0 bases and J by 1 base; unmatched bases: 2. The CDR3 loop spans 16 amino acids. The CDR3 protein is CASSYSASGGQETQYF. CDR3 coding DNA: TGTGCCAGCAGTTACTCGGCTAGCGGGGGCCAAGAGACCCAGTACTTC.

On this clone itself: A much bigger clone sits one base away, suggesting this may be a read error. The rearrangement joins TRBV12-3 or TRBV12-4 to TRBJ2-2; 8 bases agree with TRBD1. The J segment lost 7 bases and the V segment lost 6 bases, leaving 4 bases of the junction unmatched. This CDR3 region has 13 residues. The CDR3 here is CASSEQGVGELFF. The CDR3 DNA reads TGTGCCAGCAGCGAACAGGGGGTCGGGGAGCTGTTTTTT.

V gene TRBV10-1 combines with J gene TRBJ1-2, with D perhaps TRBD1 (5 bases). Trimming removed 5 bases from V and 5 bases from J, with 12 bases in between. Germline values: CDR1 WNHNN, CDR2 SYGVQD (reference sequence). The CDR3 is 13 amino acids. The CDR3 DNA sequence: TGCGCCAGCAGTCGTGGGGCAGGGTATGGCTACACCTTC. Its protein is CASSRGAGYGYTF.

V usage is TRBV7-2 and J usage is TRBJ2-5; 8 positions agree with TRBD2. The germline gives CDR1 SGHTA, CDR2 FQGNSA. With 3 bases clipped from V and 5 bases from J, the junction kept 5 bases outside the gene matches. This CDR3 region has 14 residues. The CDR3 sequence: CASSFSGERETQYF. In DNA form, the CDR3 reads TGTGCCAGCAGCTTTAGCGGGGAGCGGGAGACCCAGTACTTC.

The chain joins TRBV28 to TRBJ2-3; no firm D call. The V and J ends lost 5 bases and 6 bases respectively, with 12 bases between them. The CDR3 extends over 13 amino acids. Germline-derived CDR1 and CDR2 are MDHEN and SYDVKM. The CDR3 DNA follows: TGTGCCAGCAGTCCTGGCGGCTCGGATACGCAGTATTTT. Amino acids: CASSPGGSDTQYF.